Listed below are T cell receptor beta chains from one sample, sequenced in a study of CD8 T cells in ankylosing spondylitis. TCRdb called the 5' RACE reads again in MiXCR, with one record for every CDR3 protein. This table has 350,000 to 550,000 distinct CDR3 sequences, roughly 26% appearing once. Sequencing used blood, either unsorted or a sorted T cell fraction (not recorded which). These TCRs come from a male donor with ankylosing spondylitis. CDR3s include the opening cysteine and the closing phenylalanine or tryptophan. The D gene is left open where the match is weak. Not every row has a clone size; where given, it reads once, few, many or a size class.

V: TRBV7-2
size: .
D: .
J: TRBJ1-2
DNA: TGTGCCAGCAGCTTCAATTGGGGGGGCGAGGGGTATGGCTACACCTTC
CDR3: CASSFNWGGEGYGYTF

V: TRBV7-2
size: .
D: .
J: TRBJ2-7
DNA: TGTGCCAGCAGCTCCGCATCCCTTGCCCCTTACGAGCAGTACTTC
CDR3: CASSSASLAPYEQYF

V: TRBV5-1
size: .
D: .
J: TRBJ1-3
DNA: TGCGCCAGCAGCCCGGGGGACTGGAAAGGAAACACCATATATTTT
CDR3: CASSPGDWKGNTIYF

V: TRBV20-1
size: .
D: .
J: TRBJ2-1
DNA: TGCAGTGCTAGCGGGGTAACCTACAATGAGCAGTTCTTC
CDR3: CSASGVTYNEQFF

V: TRBV30
size: .
D: .
J: TRBJ2-5
DNA: TGTGCCTGGGATATAGCCGGGAGAGGAGAGACCCAGTACTTC
CDR3: CAWDIAGRGETQYF

V: TRBV2
size: many
D: .
J: TRBJ1-2
DNA: TGTGCCAGCAGAGTCAACAGCGTAAACTATGGCTACACCTTC
CDR3: CASRVNSVNYGYTF

V: TRBV4-2
size: .
D: .
J: TRBJ1-4
DNA: TGTGCCAGCAGCCAATGGGGGCCGAGGGAAAAACTGTTTTTT
CDR3: CASSQWGPREKLFF

V: TRBV12-3/TRBV12-4
size: .
D: TRBD1
J: TRBJ2-5
DNA: TGTGCCAGCAGTTTAGGGCGGGACAGGGGGCAGGGTGAGACCCAGTACTTC
CDR3: CASSLGRDRGQGETQYF

V: TRBV7-9
size: .
D: .
J: TRBJ1-2
DNA: TGTGCCAGCAGCTTAGCGCCGGAAACCTATGGCTACACCTTC
CDR3: CASSLAPETYGYTF

V: TRBV12-3/TRBV12-4
size: few
D: .
J: TRBJ2-1
DNA: TGTGCCAGCACCCTAGCAAGCCCATATTACAATGAGCAGTTCTTC
CDR3: CASTLASPYYNEQFF

V: TRBV4-1
size: few
D: TRBD1
J: TRBJ2-1
DNA: TGCGCCAGCAGCCACACAGGGGAAGGAGCCTTGTTCAATGAGCAGTTCTTC
CDR3: CASSHTGEGALFNEQFF

V: TRBV24-1
size: .
D: TRBD2
J: TRBJ2-3
DNA: TGTGCCACCAGTGACCCCCCTCTACTAGCGGGAAGAACTACAGATACGCAGTATTTT
CDR3: CATSDPPLLAGRTTDTQYF

V: TRBV12-3/TRBV12-4
size: .
D: TRBD2
J: TRBJ2-1
DNA: TGTGCCAGCAGAAAGACTAGCGGGAGTTTTGAGCAGTTCTTC
CDR3: CASRKTSGSFEQFF

V: TRBV3-1
size: .
D: TRBD2
J: TRBJ2-3
DNA: TGTGCCAGCAGCCTAGGGCCTAGCGGAATCAGCACAGATACGCAGTATTTT
CDR3: CASSLGPSGISTDTQYF

V: TRBV18
size: .
D: TRBD1
J: TRBJ2-7
DNA: TGTGCCAGCTCTCCGAGGAATACAGGGGGTGCCGAGCAGTACTTC
CDR3: CASSPRNTGGAEQYF

V: TRBV5-6
size: .
D: .
J: TRBJ1-4
DNA: TGTGCCAGCAGCCCGTATACTAATGAAAAACTGTTTTTT
CDR3: CASSPYTNEKLFF

V: TRBV20-1
size: few
D: .
J: TRBJ1-5
DNA: TGCAGTGCTAGAGAACGTCGTAGCAATCAGCCCCAGCATTTT
CDR3: CSARERRSNQPQHF

V: TRBV5-1
size: few
D: .
J: TRBJ2-1
DNA: TGCGCCAGCAGCTTGGACCCGGGGAATGAGCAGTTCTTC
CDR3: CASSLDPGNEQFF

V: TRBV12-3/TRBV12-4
size: many
D: TRBD1
J: TRBJ2-3
DNA: TGTGCCAGCAGGCCTGGGACAGGAGACACAGATACGCAGTATTTT
CDR3: CASRPGTGDTDTQYF

V: TRBV24-1
size: .
D: TRBD1
J: TRBJ1-2
DNA: TGTGCCACCTGGGGACAGGGCGAGGGCTACACCTTC
CDR3: CATWGQGEGYTF

V: TRBV20-1
size: .
D: .
J: TRBJ2-3
DNA: TGCAGTGCTAGAGATGATGGGGGAGTGGGCACAGATACGCAGTATTTT
CDR3: CSARDDGGVGTDTQYF

V: TRBV7-8
size: many
D: TRBD2
J: TRBJ2-3
DNA: TGTGCCAGCAGCATCCTGACTAGCGGGAGCGCAGATACGCAGTATTTT
CDR3: CASSILTSGSADTQYF

V: TRBV7-9
size: .
D: .
J: TRBJ1-3
DNA: TGTGTCAGCCTGACAGGACTCTCTGGAAACACCATATATTTT
CDR3: CVSLTGLSGNTIYF

V: TRBV5-1
size: few
D: TRBD1
J: TRBJ2-6
DNA: TGCGCCAGCAGCTTGGACAGGGGATGGGGGGCCAACGTCCTGACTTTC
CDR3: CASSLDRGWGANVLTF

V: TRBV20-1
size: few
D: TRBD1
J: TRBJ1-2
DNA: TGCAGTGCTAGAGATCGGTTACAGGGGGCAAACTATGGCTACACCTTC
CDR3: CSARDRLQGANYGYTF

V: TRBV15
size: few
D: TRBD1
J: TRBJ2-5
DNA: TGTGCCACCAGCAGGGATAATGGACAGGGGGAAGAGACCCAGTACTTC
CDR3: CATSRDNGQGEETQYF

V: TRBV5-1
size: .
D: .
J: TRBJ1-5
DNA: TGCGCCAGCAGCTTGGATGTAGGGATGAATCAGCCCCAGCATTTT
CDR3: CASSLDVGMNQPQHF

V: TRBV24-1
size: .
D: .
J: TRBJ2-2
DNA: TGTGCCACCAGTGATTTAAGACAGATAAGTAGGGAGCTGTTTTTT
CDR3: CATSDLRQISRELFF

V: TRBV30
size: .
D: TRBD2
J: TRBJ2-1
DNA: TGTGCCTGGAGTGACGGACTAGCGGGAGTGCTCTACAATGAGCAGTTCTTC
CDR3: CAWSDGLAGVLYNEQFF

V: TRBV5-1
size: .
D: TRBD1
J: TRBJ1-1
DNA: TGCGCCAGCAGCATGAGGACAGGGAACACTGAAGCTTTCTTT
CDR3: CASSMRTGNTEAFF

V: TRBV20-1
size: .
D: .
J: TRBJ1-5
DNA: TGCAGTGCTAGGGTCCAGGGAGGAAATCAGCCCCAGCATTTT
CDR3: CSARVQGGNQPQHF

V: TRBV11-2
size: .
D: .
J: TRBJ2-1
DNA: TGTGCCAGCAGCTTAGCAGAGGTCGCGAAGGATGAGCAGTTCTTC
CDR3: CASSLAEVAKDEQFF

V: TRBV10-2
size: .
D: .
J: TRBJ2-7
DNA: TGCGCCAGCACCCCGACACCTTCGTGGGAGCAGTACTTC
CDR3: CASTPTPSWEQYF

V: TRBV7-8
size: .
D: .
J: TRBJ1-3
DNA: TGTGCCAGCAGTTCGCAGGAATCTCTATTCGGAAACACCATATATTTT
CDR3: CASSSQESLFGNTIYF

V: TRBV6-5
size: .
D: .
J: TRBJ2-5
DNA: TGTGCCAGCAGTTACGGTGGGATAGCGGTGCTTCAAGAGACCCAGTACTTC
CDR3: CASSYGGIAVLQETQYF

V: TRBV6-1
size: .
D: .
J: TRBJ1-5
DNA: TGTGCCAGCAGTGAAGATCTCAGTAGCAATCAGCCCCAGCATTTT
CDR3: CASSEDLSSNQPQHF

V: TRBV20-1
size: few
D: TRBD2
J: TRBJ2-5
DNA: TGCAGTGCTATCCTAGCGGGAGTGGGAGAGACCCAGTACTTC
CDR3: CSAILAGVGETQYF

V: TRBV20-1
size: .
D: .
J: TRBJ2-1
DNA: TGCAGTGCTAGAGTGTCTAGCGCGAGCTCCTACAATGAGCAGTTCTTC
CDR3: CSARVSSASSYNEQFF

V: TRBV14
size: few
D: .
J: TRBJ2-1
DNA: TGTGCCAGCAGCCAAGAGTATGAGCAGTTCTTC
CDR3: CASSQEYEQFF

V: TRBV29-1
size: few
D: .
J: TRBJ2-5
DNA: TGCAGCGCTCACGGATGGGACGCGGAGACCCAGTACTTC
CDR3: CSAHGWDAETQYF

V: TRBV2
size: .
D: .
J: TRBJ2-2
DNA: TGTGCCAGCACTGGACTAGGGGGGAACACCGGGGAGCTGTTTTTT
CDR3: CASTGLGGNTGELFF

V: TRBV14
size: few
D: .
J: TRBJ1-2
DNA: TGTGCCAGCAGCCAAGGGGATCACTATGGCTACACCTTC
CDR3: CASSQGDHYGYTF

V: TRBV7-2
size: .
D: .
J: TRBJ2-7
DNA: TGTGCCAGCAGCTTAGAGACAGTCTACGAGCAGTACTTC
CDR3: CASSLETVYEQYF

V: TRBV7-9
size: few
D: .
J: TRBJ2-4
DNA: TGTGCCAGCAGCTTAGGGGGCCTAGGCATTCAGTACTTC
CDR3: CASSLGGLGIQYF

V: TRBV18
size: few
D: .
J: TRBJ1-1
DNA: TGTGCCAGCTCACCAACAGGAACTGAAGCTTTCTTT
CDR3: CASSPTGTEAFF

V: TRBV5-5
size: few
D: TRBD1
J: TRBJ2-2
DNA: TGTGCCAGCAGCCTGTGGGACAGTACCGGGGAGCTGTTTTTT
CDR3: CASSLWDSTGELFF

V: TRBV3-1
size: few
D: .
J: TRBJ2-1
DNA: TGTGCCAGCAGCCAAGATAGCGCCTCTCGGAATGAGCAGTTCTTC
CDR3: CASSQDSASRNEQFF

V: TRBV4-1
size: many
D: .
J: TRBJ1-1
DNA: TGCGCCAGCAGCCAAATTTTACAGAACACTGAAGCTTTCTTT
CDR3: CASSQILQNTEAFF

V: TRBV11-3
size: .
D: TRBD2
J: TRBJ2-1
DNA: TGTGCCAGCAGCTTAGCTAGCGGGAGATTCTTTGAGCAGTTCTTC
CDR3: CASSLASGRFFEQFF

V: TRBV5-1
size: .
D: TRBD1
J: TRBJ2-5
DNA: TGCGCCAGCAGCGATCCGGGACAGGGGACATCGACCCAGTACTTC
CDR3: CASSDPGQGTSTQYF

V: TRBV7-6
size: .
D: .
J: TRBJ2-1
DNA: TGTGCCAGCAGCTTAGCGGCTCGGGCATTGGGCTCCTACAATGAGCAGTTCTTC
CDR3: CASSLAARALGSYNEQFF

V: TRBV7-2
size: .
D: .
J: TRBJ1-1
DNA: TGTGCCAGCAGCCGGCAGGGACGGACCATGAACACTGAAGCTTTCTTT
CDR3: CASSRQGRTMNTEAFF

V: TRBV29-1
size: .
D: .
J: TRBJ1-1
DNA: TGCAGCGTTGACAGGACGAACACTGAAGCTTTCTTT
CDR3: CSVDRTNTEAFF

V: TRBV29-1
size: few
D: TRBD1
J: TRBJ2-2
DNA: TGCAGCGCTAGGGACAGTGTAACCGGGGAGCTGTTTTTT
CDR3: CSARDSVTGELFF

V: TRBV7-2
size: .
D: TRBD1
J: TRBJ1-2
DNA: TGTGCCAGCAGCTCCCGACAGGGGGAAAATGGCTACACCTTC
CDR3: CASSSRQGENGYTF

V: TRBV5-6
size: .
D: .
J: TRBJ1-6
DNA: TGTGCCAGCAGCTCCTTACGGACGGCGGATAATTCACCCCTCCACTTT
CDR3: CASSSLRTADNSPLHF

V: TRBV2
size: .
D: .
J: TRBJ2-2
DNA: TGTGCCAGCGGGCCACTGGGCTCGGGGGAGCTGTTTTTT
CDR3: CASGPLGSGELFF